This TCR beta chain was recovered during a study of cytomegalovirus exposure and HLA in healthy donors. Vbeta (60) and Jbeta (13) primers were used in the PCR. TCRdb keeps only in-frame clones here, not all; method: immunoSEQ multiplex PCR. The table records about 110,000 clones, under 85% of them present only once. About this clone: Its matching antigen is unknown.

Broader study findings: Later on, an analysis tied 18,000 or so TCR beta sequences to HLA alleles at 0.05 false discovery rate.

The sequenced sample was PBMCs. The sequence was collected from a man under 40 in good health and CMV-seropositive.

In nucleotides, the CDR3 is TGCAGCGTGCTGGGCCCGATGGGCACAGATACGCAGTATTTT. Its protein is CSVLGPMGTDTQYF. V usage is TRBV29-1 and J usage is TRBJ2-3; D is unclear. The CDR3 spans 14 residues. The V gene's germline CDR1 is SQVTM and CDR2 ANQGSEA. The ends were cut back, 6 bases at V and 1 base at J, with 14 bases in the middle.